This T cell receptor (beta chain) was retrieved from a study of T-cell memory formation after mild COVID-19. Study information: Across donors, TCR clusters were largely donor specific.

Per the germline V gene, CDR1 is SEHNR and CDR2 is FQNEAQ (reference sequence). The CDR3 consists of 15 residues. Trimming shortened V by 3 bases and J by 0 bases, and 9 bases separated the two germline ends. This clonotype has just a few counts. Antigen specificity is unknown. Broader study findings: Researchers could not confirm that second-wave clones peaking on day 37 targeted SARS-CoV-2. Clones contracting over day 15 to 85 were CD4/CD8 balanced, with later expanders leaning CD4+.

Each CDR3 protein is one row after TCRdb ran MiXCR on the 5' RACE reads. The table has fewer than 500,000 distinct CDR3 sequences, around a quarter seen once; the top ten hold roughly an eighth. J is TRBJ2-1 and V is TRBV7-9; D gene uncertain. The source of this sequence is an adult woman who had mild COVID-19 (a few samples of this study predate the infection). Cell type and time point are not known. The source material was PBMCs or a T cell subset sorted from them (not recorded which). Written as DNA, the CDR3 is TGTGCCAGCAGCTTTTTGGCGGTCTCCTACAATGAGCAGTTCTTC. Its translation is CASSFLAVSYNEQFF.